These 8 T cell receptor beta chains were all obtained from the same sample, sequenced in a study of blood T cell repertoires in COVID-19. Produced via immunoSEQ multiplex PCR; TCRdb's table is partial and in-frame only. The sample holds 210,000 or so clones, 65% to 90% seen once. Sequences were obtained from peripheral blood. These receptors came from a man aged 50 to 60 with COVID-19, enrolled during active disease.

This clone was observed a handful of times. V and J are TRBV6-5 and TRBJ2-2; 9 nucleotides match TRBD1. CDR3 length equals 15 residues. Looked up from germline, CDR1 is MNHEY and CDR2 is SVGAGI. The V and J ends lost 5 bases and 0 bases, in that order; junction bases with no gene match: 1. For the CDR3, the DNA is TGTGCCAGCAGTCGACAGGGGGCGAACACCGGGGAGCTGTTTTTT. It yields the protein CASSRQGANTGELFF.

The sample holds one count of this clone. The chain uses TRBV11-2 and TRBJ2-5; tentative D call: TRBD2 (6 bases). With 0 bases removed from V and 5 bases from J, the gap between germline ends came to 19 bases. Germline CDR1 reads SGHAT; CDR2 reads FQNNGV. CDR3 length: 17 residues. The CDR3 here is CASSLEAGTAEGETQYF. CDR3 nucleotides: TGTGCCAGCAGCTTAGAAGCTGGGACGGCGGAGGGTGAGACCCAGTACTTC. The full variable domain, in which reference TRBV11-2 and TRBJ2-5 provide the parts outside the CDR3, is EAGVAQSPRYKIIEKRQSVAFWCNPISGHATLYWYQQILGQGPKLLIQFQNNGVVDDSQLPKDRFSAERLKGVDSTLKIQPAKLEDSAVYLCASSLEAGTAEGETQYFGPGTRLLVL.

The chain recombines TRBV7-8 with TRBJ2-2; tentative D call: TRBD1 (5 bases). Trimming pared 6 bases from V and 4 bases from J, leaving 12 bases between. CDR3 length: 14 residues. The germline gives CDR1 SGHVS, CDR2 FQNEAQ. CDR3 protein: CASRVLTATGELFF. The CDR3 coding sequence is TGTGCCAGCAGAGTATTGACAGCCACCGGGGAGCTGTTTTTT.

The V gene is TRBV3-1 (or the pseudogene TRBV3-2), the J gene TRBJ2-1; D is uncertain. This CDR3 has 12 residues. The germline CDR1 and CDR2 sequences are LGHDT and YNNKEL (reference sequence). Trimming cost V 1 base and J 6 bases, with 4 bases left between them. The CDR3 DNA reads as TGTGCCAGCAGCCAAGTTATCAATGAGCAGTTCTTC. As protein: CASSQVINEQFF.

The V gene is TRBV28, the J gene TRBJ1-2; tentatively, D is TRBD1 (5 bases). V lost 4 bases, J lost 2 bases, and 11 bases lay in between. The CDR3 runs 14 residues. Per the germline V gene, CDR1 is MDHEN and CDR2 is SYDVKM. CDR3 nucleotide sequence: TGTGCCAGCAGTTACCGACAGATAAACTATGGCTACACCTTC. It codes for CASSYRQINYGYTF.

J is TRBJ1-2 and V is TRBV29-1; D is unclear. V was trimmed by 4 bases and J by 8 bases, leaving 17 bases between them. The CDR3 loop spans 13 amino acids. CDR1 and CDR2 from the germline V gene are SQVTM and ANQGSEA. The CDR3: CSVVTIGLRGYTF. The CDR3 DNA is TGCAGCGTTGTTACGATAGGACTACGGGGCTACACCTTC.

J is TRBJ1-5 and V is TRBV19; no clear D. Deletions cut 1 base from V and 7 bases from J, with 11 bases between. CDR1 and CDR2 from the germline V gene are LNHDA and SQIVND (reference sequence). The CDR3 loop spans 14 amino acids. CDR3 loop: CASSIGMAGQPQHF. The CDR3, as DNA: TGTGCCAGTAGTATAGGAATGGCTGGCCAGCCCCAGCATTTT.

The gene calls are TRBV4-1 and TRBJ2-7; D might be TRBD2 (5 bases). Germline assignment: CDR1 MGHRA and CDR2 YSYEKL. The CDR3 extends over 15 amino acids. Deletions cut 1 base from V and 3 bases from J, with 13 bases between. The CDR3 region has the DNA TGCGCCAGCAGCCAAGTGGCGGGCACTAACTACGAGCAGTACTTC. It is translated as CASSQVAGTNYEQYF.